A single sample is the source of the 11 T cell receptor beta chains below, sequenced in a study of CD8 T cells in Susac syndrome. Random-hexamer reverse transcription was applied to about 0.45 to 1 ug RNA. TCRdb called the immunoSEQ multiplex PCR reads again in MiXCR, with one record for every CDR3 protein. In the table there are roughly 120,000 distinct CDR3 sequences, just under 95% of which are singletons. Sequencing was carried out using CD4+ T cells from PBMCs. The receptors stem from a human donor in good health.

The rearrangement joins TRBV5-1 to TRBJ1-2; D remains unclear. CDR3 size: 13 residues. Trimming took off 4 bases at V and 8 bases at J, with 15 bases between the two ends. Germline V gene lookup returns CDR1 SGHRS and CDR2 YFSETQ. Here the CDR3 DNA reads TGCGCCAGCAGCCTCCACTCCCTGGAGGGCTACACCTTC. Its protein is CASSLHSLEGYTF.

The chain combines TRBV18 with TRBJ2-7, with 8 bases lining up with TRBD1. The CDR3 runs 17 residues. Germline V gene sequence: CDR1 KGHSH, CDR2 LQKENI. The ends lost 3 bases at V and 2 bases at J; junction bases unmatched: 12. CDR3 in amino acids: CASSPAAGQGTPYEQYF. For the CDR3, the DNA is TGTGCCAGCTCACCTGCGGCAGGACAGGGAACCCCCTACGAGCAGTACTTC.

The genes are TRBV2 and TRBJ2-2; D gene ambiguous. The germline V and J ends were trimmed by 5 bases and 4 bases, with 8 bases remaining between them. CDR1 is SNHLY, CDR2 FYNNEI, per germline. The CDR3 totals 13 residues. The CDR3 is CASSTKVTGELFF. The CDR3 DNA sequence: TGTGCCAGCAGTACAAAGGTCACCGGGGAGCTGTTTTTT.

The chain combines TRBV19 with TRBJ2-2, with 7 bases that match TRBD2. The V gene end was trimmed by 6 bases and the J gene end by 0 bases; junction bases not matched to a gene: 7. This CDR3 comprises 16 residues. Looked up from germline, CDR1 is LNHDA and CDR2 is SQIVND (reference sequence). CDR3 amino acids: CASSRGLGSNTGELFF. The CDR3 DNA reads TGTGCCAGTAGCCGCGGACTAGGGTCGAACACCGGGGAGCTGTTTTTT. Full variable domain (missing parts from reference TRBV19 and TRBJ2-2): DGGITQSPKYLFRKEGQNVTLSCEQNLNHDAMYWYRQDPGQGLRLIYYSQIVNDFQKGDIAEGYSVSREKKESFPLTVTSAQKNPTAFYLCASSRGLGSNTGELFFGEGSRLTVL.

This clonotype is a singleton in its sample. The chain couples TRBV29-1 to TRBJ2-3, with no clear D. Germline V gene sequence: CDR1 SQVTM, CDR2 ANQGSEA. The V gene lost 4 bases and the J gene lost 2 bases, with 10 bases spanning the gap. CDR3 size: 13 residues. The CDR3 DNA sequence: TGCAGCGTTGGGCCCGCTCTCACAGATACGCAGTATTTT. Protein: CSVGPALTDTQYF.

V is TRBV7-9 and J is TRBJ2-1, with D possibly TRBD1 on 6 matching bases. The CDR3 totals 13 residues. Germline V gives CDR1 SEHNR, CDR2 FQNEAQ (reference sequence). The germline V and J ends were trimmed by 5 bases and 6 bases, with 11 bases remaining between them. The DNA of the CDR3 is TGTGCCAGCAGCAACAGGGATCCCAATGAGCAGTTCTTC. It yields the protein CASSNRDPNEQFF.

The genes are TRBV20-1 and TRBJ2-7; D might be TRBD1 or TRBD2, each matching 5 bases. The germline CDR1 and CDR2 sequences are DFQATT and SNEGSKA (reference sequence). V dropped 3 bases and J dropped 2 bases, with 11 bases sitting between them. This CDR3 spans 13 amino acids. The DNA of the CDR3 is TGCAGTGCTAGGGGACGGAGTACCTACGAGCAGTACTTC. Its translation is CSARGRSTYEQYF.

V and J are TRBV30 and TRBJ2-3; the D gene is possibly TRBD2 (5 bases). The CDR3 has 14 residues. The germline CDR1 and CDR2 sequences are GTSNPN and SVGIG (reference sequence). Trimming pared 0 bases from V and 4 bases from J, leaving 11 bases between. CDR3 bases: TGTGCCTGGAGTGTACTAGTTCCCCCAGATACGCAGTATTTT. Residues: CAWSVLVPPDTQYF.

This chain joins TRBV20-1 and TRBJ2-1; TRBD2 agrees at 8 bases. V shed 3 bases and J 8 bases; nucleotides not matched to a gene: 9. This CDR3 comprises 14 residues. Per the germline V gene, CDR1 is DFQATT and CDR2 is SNEGSKA (reference sequence). This CDR3 is CSASSGAWTDEQFF. CDR3 in DNA: TGCAGTGCTAGTAGCGGGGCCTGGACGGATGAGCAGTTCTTC.

V is TRBV10-2 and J is TRBJ2-7, with D perhaps assigned TRBD1 or TRBD2 (5 bases each). V was clipped by 6 bases and J by 2 bases, with 11 bases between them. Germline CDR1 and CDR2: WSHSY and SAAADI. The CDR3 is 13 amino acids. CDR3 nucleotide sequence: TGCGCCAGCAGAGGGACGGCCACCTACGAGCAGTACTTC. It encodes CASRGTATYEQYF.

V gene TRBV20-1 combines with J gene TRBJ2-1; the match to TRBD2 covers 8 bases. The CDR3 loop spans 17 amino acids. CDR1 and CDR2 from the germline V gene are DFQATT and SNEGSKA (reference sequence). V shed 1 base and J 0 bases; nucleotides not matched to a gene: 8. Here the CDR3 DNA reads TGCAGTGCTAGAGTACCGCAGCGGGGGAGCTCCTACAATGAGCAGTTCTTC. Translating it yields CSARVPQRGSSYNEQFF.